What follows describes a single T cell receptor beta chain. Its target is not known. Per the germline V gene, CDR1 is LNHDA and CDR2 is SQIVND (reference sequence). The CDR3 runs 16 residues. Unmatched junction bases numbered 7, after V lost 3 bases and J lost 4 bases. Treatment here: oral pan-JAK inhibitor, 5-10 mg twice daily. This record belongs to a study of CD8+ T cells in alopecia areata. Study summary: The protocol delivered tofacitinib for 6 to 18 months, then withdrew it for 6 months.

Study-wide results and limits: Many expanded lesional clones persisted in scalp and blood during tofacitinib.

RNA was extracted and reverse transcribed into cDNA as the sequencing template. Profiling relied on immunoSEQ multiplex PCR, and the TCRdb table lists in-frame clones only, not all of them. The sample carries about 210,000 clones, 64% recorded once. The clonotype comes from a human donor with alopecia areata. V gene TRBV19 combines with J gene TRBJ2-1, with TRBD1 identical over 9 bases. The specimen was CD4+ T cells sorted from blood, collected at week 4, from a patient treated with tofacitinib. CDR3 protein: CASSIDPGTGYNEQFF. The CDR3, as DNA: TGTGCCAGTAGTATCGACCCCGGGACAGGGTACAATGAGCAGTTCTTC.